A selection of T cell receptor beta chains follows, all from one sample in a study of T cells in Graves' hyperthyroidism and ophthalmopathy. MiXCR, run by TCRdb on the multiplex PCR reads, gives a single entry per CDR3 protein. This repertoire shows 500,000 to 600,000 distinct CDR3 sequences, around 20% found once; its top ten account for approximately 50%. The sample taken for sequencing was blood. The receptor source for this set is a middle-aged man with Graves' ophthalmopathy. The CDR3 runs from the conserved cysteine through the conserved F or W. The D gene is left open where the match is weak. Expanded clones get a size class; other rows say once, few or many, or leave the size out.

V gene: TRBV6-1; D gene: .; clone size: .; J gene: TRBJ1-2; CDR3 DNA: TGTGCCAGCAGTGACAGGAAAACTAACTATGGCTACACCTTC; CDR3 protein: CASSDRKTNYGYTF
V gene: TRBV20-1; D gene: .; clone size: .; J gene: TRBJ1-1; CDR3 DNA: TGCAGTGCTAGCGCAGATGGCACTGAAGCTTTCTTT; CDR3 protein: CSASADGTEAFF
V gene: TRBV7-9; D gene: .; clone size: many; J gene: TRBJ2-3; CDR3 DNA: TGTGCCAGCAGCTTATCGGCAGGGGGCGGCGGGGGAGCACAAGATACGCAGTATTTT; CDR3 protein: CASSLSAGGGGGAQDTQYF
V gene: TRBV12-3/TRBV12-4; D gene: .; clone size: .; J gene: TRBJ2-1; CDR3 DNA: TGTGCCACCGCTGCGGACAGTTACAATGAGCAGTTCTTC; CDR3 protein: CATAADSYNEQFF
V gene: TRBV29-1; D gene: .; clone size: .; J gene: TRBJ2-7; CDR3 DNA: TGCAGCGTACGTGTGAGCTCCTACGAGCAGTACTTC; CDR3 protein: CSVRVSSYEQYF
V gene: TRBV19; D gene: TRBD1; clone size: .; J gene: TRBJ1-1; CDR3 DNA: TGTGCCAGTAGTCCCAGGGACAGCAGGGACACTGAAGCTTTCTTT; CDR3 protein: CASSPRDSRDTEAFF
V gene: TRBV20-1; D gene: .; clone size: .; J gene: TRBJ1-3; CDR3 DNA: TGCAGTGCTGCCGGTAGGGCGAGAGGAAACACCATATATTTT; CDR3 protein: CSAAGRARGNTIYF
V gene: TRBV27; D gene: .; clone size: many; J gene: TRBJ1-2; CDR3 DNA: TGTGCCAGCAGTTTAAAGGGGCAGAACCCCAACTATGGCTACACCTTC; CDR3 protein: CASSLKGQNPNYGYTF
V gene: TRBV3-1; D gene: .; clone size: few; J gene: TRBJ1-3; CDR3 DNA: TGTGCCAGCAGCCAAGTGCCACCTACCTCTGGAAACACCATATATTTT; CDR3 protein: CASSQVPPTSGNTIYF
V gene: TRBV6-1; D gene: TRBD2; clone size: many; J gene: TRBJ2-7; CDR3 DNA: TGTGCCAGCAGTGCAAGAAGCGGGGGGCAGACCTACGAGCAGTACTTC; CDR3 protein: CASSARSGGQTYEQYF
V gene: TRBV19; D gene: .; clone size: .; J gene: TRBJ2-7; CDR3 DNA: TGTGCCAGTAGTATGGAGTCCGGGTACGAGCAGTACTTC; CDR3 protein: CASSMESGYEQYF
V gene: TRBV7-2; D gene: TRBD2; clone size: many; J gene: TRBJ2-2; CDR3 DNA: TGTGCCAGCAGCTTAGCGACTAGCGGGGGTACCGGGGAGCTGTTTTTT; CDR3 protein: CASSLATSGGTGELFF
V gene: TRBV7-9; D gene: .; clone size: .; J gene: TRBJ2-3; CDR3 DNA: TGTGCCAGCAGTTCTGGGTGGGGGGGGCCCGATACGCAGTATTTT; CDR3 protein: CASSSGWGGPDTQYF
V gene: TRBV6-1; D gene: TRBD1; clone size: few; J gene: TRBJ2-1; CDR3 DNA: TGTGCCAGCAGAAAACAGGGGGCAGGGGAGCAGTTCTTC; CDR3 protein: CASRKQGAGEQFF
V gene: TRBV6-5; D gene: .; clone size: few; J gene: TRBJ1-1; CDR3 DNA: TGTGCCAGCAGTTACTCGGGGTTCCCTGAAGCTTTCTTT; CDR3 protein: CASSYSGFPEAFF
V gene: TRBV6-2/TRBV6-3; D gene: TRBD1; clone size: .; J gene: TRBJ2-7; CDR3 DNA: TGTGCCAGCAGCATTGACAGGGCGCTCGAGCAGTACTTC; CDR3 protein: CASSIDRALEQYF
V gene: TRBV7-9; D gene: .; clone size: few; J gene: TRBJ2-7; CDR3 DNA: TGTGCCAGCAGCGATCACCTGGCGGAGGAAAAGAACGAGCAGTACTTC; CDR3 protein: CASSDHLAEEKNEQYF
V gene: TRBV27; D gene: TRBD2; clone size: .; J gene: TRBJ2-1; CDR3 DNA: TGTGCCAGCAGTTTAGGGGAGGGCAATGAGCAGTTCTTC; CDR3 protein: CASSLGEGNEQFF
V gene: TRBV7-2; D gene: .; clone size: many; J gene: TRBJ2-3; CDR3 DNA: TGTGCCAGCAGCTTAATTGGGGGGAACACAGATACGCAGTATTTT; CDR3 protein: CASSLIGGNTDTQYF
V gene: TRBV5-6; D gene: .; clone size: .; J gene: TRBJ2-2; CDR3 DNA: TGTGCCAGCAGCTTGAAACGGAGGGTCGGGGAGCTGTTTTTT; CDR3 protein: CASSLKRRVGELFF
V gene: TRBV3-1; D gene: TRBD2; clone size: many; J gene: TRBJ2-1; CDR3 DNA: TGTGCCAGCAGCCAGGGATCACTAGCGGTTAGGGACAATGAGCAGTTCTTC; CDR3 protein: CASSQGSLAVRDNEQFF
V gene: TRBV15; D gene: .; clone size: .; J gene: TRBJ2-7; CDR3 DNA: TGTGCCACCAGCAGAGCTAAAAAGACCCTAGTGGGTGAGCAGTACTTC; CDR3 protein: CATSRAKKTLVGEQYF
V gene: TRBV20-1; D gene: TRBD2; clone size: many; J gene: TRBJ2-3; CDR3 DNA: TGCAGTGCCGCCTACCCGAGCGGGAGAGCAGATACGCAGTATTTT; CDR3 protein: CSAAYPSGRADTQYF
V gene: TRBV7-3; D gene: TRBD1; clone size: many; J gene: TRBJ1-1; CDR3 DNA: TGTGCCAGCAGCTTAAGTGCAGGGGGGAACACTGAAGCTTTCTTT; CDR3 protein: CASSLSAGGNTEAFF
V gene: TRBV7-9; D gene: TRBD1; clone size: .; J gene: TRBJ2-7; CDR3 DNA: TGTGCCAGCCATCACCCAACCGGGACAGGGGGCAGAAACTCCTACGAGCAGTACTTC; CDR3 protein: CASHHPTGTGGRNSYEQYF
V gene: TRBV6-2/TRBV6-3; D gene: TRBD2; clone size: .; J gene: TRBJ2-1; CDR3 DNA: TGTGCCAGCCAGGGCGGGGGAGGCTACAATGAGCAGTTCTTC; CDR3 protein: CASQGGGGYNEQFF
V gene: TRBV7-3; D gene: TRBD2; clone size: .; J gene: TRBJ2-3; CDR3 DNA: TGTGCCAGCAGCCCGGGACTAGCGTGGAGCTTAGGCACAGATACGCAGTATTTT; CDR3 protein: CASSPGLAWSLGTDTQYF
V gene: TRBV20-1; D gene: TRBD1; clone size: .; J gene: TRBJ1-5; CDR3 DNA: TGCAGTGCTAGCCCGGGACAGGGCGATCAGCCCCAGCATTTT; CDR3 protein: CSASPGQGDQPQHF
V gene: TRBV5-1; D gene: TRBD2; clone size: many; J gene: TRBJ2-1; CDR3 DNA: TGCGCCAGCAGCAAGGGACTAGCAGCTAGCTCCTACAATGAGCAGTTCTTC; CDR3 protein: CASSKGLAASSYNEQFF